The present T cell receptor (beta chain) was sequenced within a study of cytomegalovirus exposure and HLA in healthy donors. This clone showed up just once. Use of 60 Vbeta and 13 Jbeta primers characterized the PCR. Sequencing used immunoSEQ multiplex PCR; TCRdb keeps in-frame clones, though not all of them. The data contain some 190,000 clones, under 80% of them singletons. The CDR3 totals 13 residues. Per the germline V gene, CDR1 is SQVTM and CDR2 is ANQGSEA. Trimming at V came to 8 bases and at J to 7 bases, leaving 11 bases not matched to a gene. Material: PBMCs. The origin of this receptor is a man aged 30 to 45 in good health and CMV-seropositive. V gene TRBV29-1 combines with J gene TRBJ2-1, with TRBD2 matching 7 bases. CDR3 sequence reads: CSLIGEGLNEQFF. The CDR3 coding sequence is TGCAGCTTAATTGGGGAGGGCCTGAATGAGCAGTTCTTC.